This T cell receptor beta chain was profiled in a study of cytomegalovirus exposure and HLA in healthy donors listed by TCRdb under 2017. As for the study more broadly: According to an earlier analysis of several hundred of the donors, about 179 million T cells yielded 100 million or so unique TCR beta sequences and less than 300 Gb of sequence data. Along with the approximately 670-subject first cohort, a separate validation cohort of about 110 different subjects was used. To predict cytomegalovirus infection status, the study brought together high-throughput TCR immunosequencing, statistical association of individual TCRs with disease status, and machine learning. HLA typing covered class I and class II loci at four-digit resolution. Roughly five DR-DQ haplotypes were handled as single units for association and clustering, since linkage in the cohort was strong. Among about 390 genotyped donors of the cohort, an average of about 240,000 unique TCR beta nucleotide sequences were sequenced per donor, about a sixth of them non-productive. In the later analysis, no new phenotypic data were used to find candidate immune exposures; instead, reliance was placed on TCR beta sequences and their occurrence across donors. Using immunosequencing, the study profiled T cell repertoires from about 620 subjects and related those repertoires to cytomegalovirus serostatus. Donor age, sex, ethnicity and CMV serostatus were compiled alongside the repertoire data. The study aimed to test whether cataloging public T cell receptors could reveal signatures of past pathogen exposure. Typing coverage differed by locus: A, B, C, DRB1 and DQB1 were typed in about 620-630 donors, DQA1 in about 500, DPA1 in nearly 610, and DPB1 in approximately 450. In an earlier analysis of 587 of the donors, high-throughput TCR beta sequencing was used to judge whether each TCR beta V gene segment behaved as functional or pseudogenic. Every repertoire in the discovery cohort had been generated on one and the same sequencing platform. In a later analysis, previously published TCR beta repertoires from 600 to 850 donors were re-analyzed and high-resolution HLA genotyping was added so that TCR occurrence patterns could be studied. An early release covering some 640 HLA-typed donors comprised approximately 290 gigabases of sequencing data and 85 million or so unique TCR sequences. Among the 398 genotyped donors, roughly 80% belonged to the genetic ancestry cluster associated with self-reported Caucasian donors. A later genetic analysis used genome-wide SNP genotypes for about three fifths of the roughly 700 donors, treating that subset as a discovery cohort.

In total, 500 to 700 healthy bone marrow donors made up the cohort. At the time of sampling, all cohort members were nominally healthy, though unrecorded immune exposures were likely present. The donor was CMV seronegative and was included in the group of a few hundred seronegative cohort members. A peripheral blood sample was provided by each donor, and peripheral blood mononuclear cells were used for TCR beta sequencing. Genomic DNA extraction from the blood cell samples was performed with the Qiagen DNeasy Blood Extraction Kit. The library was produced with the immunoSEQ multiplex PCR assay. A mixture of 60 forward primers for TCR Vbeta segments and 13 reverse primers for TCR Jbeta segments was used in the multiplex PCR. Amplification of the CDR3 region of rearranged TCR beta genes was performed with a multiplex PCR assay on genomic DNA. On the Illumina HiSeq System, the amplified TCR beta libraries were sequenced as 87-base-pair reads. The study's processing was this. In a later analysis, 70 million to 95 million unique TCR beta chains were counted across the 690 or so repertoires, and roughly 11 million of these chains were shared by at least two donors. Raw reads were error-corrected and collapsed into unique sequences with a nearest-neighbor algorithm that merged closely related sequences to remove PCR and sequencing errors. Alignment of CDR3 sequences to IMGT reference sequences was used to assign V, D and J gene segments. For a sequence to be retained, a match of at least six nucleotides was required to both a V gene segment and a J gene segment. Rearrangements were classified as productive when the CDR3 lacked stop codons and remained in frame with V and J, and all other rearrangements were classified as non-productive. Following IMGT convention, CDR3 was defined as the stretch from the second conserved V-encoded cysteine up to the conserved J-encoded phenylalanine. Sequences without an unambiguous match to a single V gene segment were excluded from the earlier analysis of 450 to 750 of the donors. An earlier analysis of 587 of the donors classified V segments as functional when productive rearrangements were above 56.7% and as segregating when the standard deviation between donors was above 5%. To diagnose cytomegalovirus status from the catalog of TCR beta chain sequences, a statistical classification framework was built. V and J gene assignment, in a later analysis, came from comparing TCR nucleotide sequences with IMGT/GENE-DB human TR gene sequences. Using the TCRdist pipeline, a later analysis assigned CDR3 sequences along with most-parsimonious VDJ recombination scenarios. In a later analysis, each TCR beta chain was defined by its CDR3 amino acid sequence together with its V-gene family, and reads without a unique V-gene family were excluded. As a way to deal with suspected cross-contamination and a sequencing artifact, a later analysis dropped 592 nucleotide sequences that were highly shared and had low generation probability. In a later analysis, a clonal expansion index was calculated for each public chain from normalized within-repertoire ranks of inferred template counts. In a later analysis, generation probabilities were computed using a VDJ recombination model fitted to out-of-frame rearrangements, and the results were checked against IGoR. In a later analysis, TCR-TCR, TCR-HLA and TCR-CMV co-occurrence was scored with hypergeometric tests, and a repertoire-size bias correction was applied to TCR pairs. To estimate false discovery rates, a later analysis permuted the HLA or CMV assignments 20 times. In a later analysis, co-occurring TCRs were grouped using DBSCAN, and TCRdist sequence similarity was added for clustering within HLA-allele-positive subsets. Repertoires with fewer than 30,000 or more than 120,000 public chains, plus five repertoires with anomalous nucleotide sharing, were excluded from co-occurrence clustering. Entries here come from immuneACCESS through TCRdb and include only in-frame sequences with V and J called. Some clones fail to appear in such tables; in the studies checked, an unresolved V gene covers under half of the shortfall, and the cause of the remainder is unknown. Clonal size and the V and J genes are those of that table, whereas D and trimming came from the DNA. Recorded for this sample are about 200,000 clones; approximately 85% of them occurred a single time. The ten top clones hold 2.7% of the sample.

Overall results and qualifications from the work: Specific HLA alleles were associated with 16,951 TCR beta sequences at a false discovery rate of 0.05 in a later analysis. According to a later genetic analysis, donors in an Asian-associated ancestry cluster had fewer N-insertions in productive TCRs than the approximately 700-donor mean. It was suggested by the authors that the approach could potentially be generalized to other disease states and immunological phenotypes. Correlated functional status among segregating V segments might be attributable to linkage disequilibrium, but an unknown experimental factor could not be ruled out. Because counts were too low, some 17 rarely observed V segments, including chromosome 9 orphons, were left out of the earlier analysis of 587 of the donors. In a later analysis, TCR association rates were found to vary across HLA loci, with the most associated TCRs seen for DRB1 alleles and the fewest for HLA-C alleles. An earlier analysis of approximately 530 of the donors showed that most TCR beta V segments appeared in productive rearrangements either about 87% or about 30% of the time, which broadly matched IMGT annotations. When HLA alleles, especially DR and DQ, strongly co-occurred, attributing TCR associations to individual alleles was difficult. The sequencing pipeline was judged likely to have produced a cluster of highly shared sequence variants as a technical artifact. The cohort was sequenced for TCR beta chains only, and without alpha or paired-chain data the features that could be detected were limited. A few of the identified cytomegalovirus-associated TCR beta chains were confirmed in vitro to be specific for cytomegalovirus antigens. A further reported finding was that TCR beta sequences accurately predicted the HLA-A and HLA-B alleles for most subjects in the first cohort. Most TCR sequences were seen in very few donors, while some public TCRs were found in many individuals. According to a later analysis, parvovirus B19, influenza, CMV and Epstein-Barr virus appeared linked to several top co-occurrence clusters. A later analysis found that HLA-associated TCR beta chains were more clonally expanded and had lower generation probabilities than equally common non-associated chains. A total of around 150 TCR beta chains were listed by the study as associated with cytomegalovirus. For the cohort, immune exposure information was limited to CMV serostatus. Cytomegalovirus status was reported to be diagnosed by the classifier with high specificity and sensitivity in both the original and validation cohorts. Most CMV-associated TCR beta chains appeared to be HLA-restricted in a later analysis, and the HLA associations seemed to be driven largely by CMV exposure. A later genetic analysis associated a missense DCLRE1C variant with V-gene and J-gene trimming of TCR beta chains, and an independent cohort replicated the association. The presence/absence analyses assumed that sequencing depth was roughly uniform across donors, and that assumption may not be true. Because some donors lacked HLA typing at each locus, the association tests relied only on the typed subset. The 87-base-pair reads could not distinguish some IMGT-functional V segments, including TRBV6-2 and TRBV6-3, so those segments were excluded.

To note about this clone: Its antigen target is currently unknown. The record has no base qualities; no much larger clone is one base away.

Looking up the germline V gene yields CDR1 SNHLY and CDR2 FYNNEI. Trimming removed 4 bases from V and 4 bases from J; the gene matches leave 3 bases unexplained. From its cysteine to its phenylalanine, the CDR3 spans 15 amino acids. The DNA shown is the 45-base CDR3, in frame from base 1. The receptor's source is a woman between 40 and 55 years old in good health and CMV-seronegative. The sequence is built from TRBV2 and TRBJ1-4, with 10 bases in between that match TRBD1. Sequences were obtained from PBMCs. The DNA sequence is as follows: TGTGCCAGCAGTGGACAGGGGGCTGGTAATGAAAAACTGTTTTTT. This gives the protein CASSGQGAGNEKLFF.